This T cell receptor (beta chain) derives from a study of CXCR3-negative and CXCR3-positive naive CD8 T cells. Study conclusions and caveats: The study found comparably high diversity in both naive subsets and much lower diversity in memory CD8+ cells.

5' RACE with UMI labels generated the TRB cDNA libraries. Reanalyzing the 5' RACE reads, TCRdb keeps one entry per CDR3 protein, without DNA. Reported are about 62,000 distinct CDR3 sequences; the ten largest clones contain around 4%. In germline, CDR1 is DFQATT, CDR2 SNEGSKA (reference sequence). This CDR3 comprises 19 residues. Concerning this clonotype: The antigen is undetermined.

CD45RO-CCR7+CD27+CD95- defined naive CD8+ T cells. The gene calls are TRBV20-1 and TRBJ2-3; TCRdb's D gene call, TRBD2, goes unchecked for lack of DNA. Sequencing input: naive CXCR3- CD8+ T cells from blood. Subset in this sample: CD45RO-CCR7+CD27+CD95- naive CD8+ T cells lacking CXCR3 (TNR3-). This TCR was recovered from a human donor in good health. Some clones in this sample may be carry-over from other donors' samples. The CDR3 sequence is CSAYRLAGGAKASTDTQYF.